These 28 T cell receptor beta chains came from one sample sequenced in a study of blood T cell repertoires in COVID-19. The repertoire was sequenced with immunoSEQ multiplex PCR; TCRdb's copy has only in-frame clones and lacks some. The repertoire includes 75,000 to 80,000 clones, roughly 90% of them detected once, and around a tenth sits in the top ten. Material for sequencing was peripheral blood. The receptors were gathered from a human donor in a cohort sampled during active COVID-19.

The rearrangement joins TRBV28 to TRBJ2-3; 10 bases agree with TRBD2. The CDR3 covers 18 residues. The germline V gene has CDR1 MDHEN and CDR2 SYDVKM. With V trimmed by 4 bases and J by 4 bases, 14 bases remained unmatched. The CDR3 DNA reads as TGTGCCAGCAGTTCCCTACGGCGGGCTAGCGGGAGAGCAGATACGCAGTATTTT. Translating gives CASSSLRRASGRADTQYF.

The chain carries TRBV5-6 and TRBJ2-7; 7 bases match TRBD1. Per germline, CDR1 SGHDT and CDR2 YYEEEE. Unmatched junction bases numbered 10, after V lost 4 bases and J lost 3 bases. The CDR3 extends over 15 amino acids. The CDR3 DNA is TGTGCCAGCAGCGCAGCCCGGGACAGTAACTACGAGCAGTACTTC. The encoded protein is CASSAARDSNYEQYF. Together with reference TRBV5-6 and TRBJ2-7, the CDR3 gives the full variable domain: DAGVTQSPTHLIKTRGQQVTLRCSPKSGHDTVSWYQQALGQGPQFIFQYYEEEERQRGNFPDRFSGHQFPNYSSELNVNALLLGDSALYLCASSAARDSNYEQYFGPGTRLTVT.

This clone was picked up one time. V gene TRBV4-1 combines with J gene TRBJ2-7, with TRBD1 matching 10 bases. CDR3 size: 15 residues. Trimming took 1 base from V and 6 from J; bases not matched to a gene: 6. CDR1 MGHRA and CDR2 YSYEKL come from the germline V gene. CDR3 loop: CASSQVGTGAGEQYF. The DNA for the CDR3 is TGCGCCAGCAGCCAAGTTGGGACAGGGGCCGGCGAGCAGTACTTC.

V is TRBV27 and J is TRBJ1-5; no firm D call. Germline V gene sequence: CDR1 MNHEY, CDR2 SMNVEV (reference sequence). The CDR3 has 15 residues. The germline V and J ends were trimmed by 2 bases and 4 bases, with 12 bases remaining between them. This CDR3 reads CASSLGGDLNQPQHF. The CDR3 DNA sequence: TGTGCCAGCAGTTTAGGCGGAGACCTTAATCAGCCCCAGCATTTT.

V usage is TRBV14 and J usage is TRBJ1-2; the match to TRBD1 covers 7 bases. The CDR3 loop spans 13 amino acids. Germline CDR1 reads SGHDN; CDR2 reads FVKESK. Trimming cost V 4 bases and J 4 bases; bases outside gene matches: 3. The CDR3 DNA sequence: TGTGCCAGCAGCCCCCAGGGGGTCTATGGCTACACCTTC. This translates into CASSPQGVYGYTF.

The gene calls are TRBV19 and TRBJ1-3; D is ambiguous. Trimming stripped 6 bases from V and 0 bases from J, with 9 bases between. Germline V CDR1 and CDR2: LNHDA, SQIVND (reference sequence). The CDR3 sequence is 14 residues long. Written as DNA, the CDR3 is TGTGCCAGTAGCTCCCCGAGCTCTGGAAACACCATATATTTT. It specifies CASSSPSSGNTIYF.

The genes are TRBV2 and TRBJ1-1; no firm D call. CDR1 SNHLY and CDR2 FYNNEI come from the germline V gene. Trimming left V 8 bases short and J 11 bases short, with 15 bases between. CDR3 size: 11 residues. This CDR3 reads CASLFKEEAFF. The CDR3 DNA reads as TGTGCCAGCCTTTTCAAAGAAGAGGCTTTCTTT.

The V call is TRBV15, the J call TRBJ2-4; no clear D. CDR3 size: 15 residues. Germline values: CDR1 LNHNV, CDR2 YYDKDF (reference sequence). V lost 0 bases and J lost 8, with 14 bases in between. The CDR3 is CATSRENSLWDIQYF. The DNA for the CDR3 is TGTGCCACCAGCAGAGAGAACAGTCTATGGGACATTCAGTACTTC.

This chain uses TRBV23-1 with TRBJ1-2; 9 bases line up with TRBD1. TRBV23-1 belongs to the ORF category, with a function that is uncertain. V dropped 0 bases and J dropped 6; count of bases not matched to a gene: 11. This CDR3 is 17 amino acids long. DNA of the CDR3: TGCGCCAGCAGTCAATCAAGTATGGGACAGGGAAGCGATGGCTACACCTTC. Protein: CASSQSSMGQGSDGYTF.

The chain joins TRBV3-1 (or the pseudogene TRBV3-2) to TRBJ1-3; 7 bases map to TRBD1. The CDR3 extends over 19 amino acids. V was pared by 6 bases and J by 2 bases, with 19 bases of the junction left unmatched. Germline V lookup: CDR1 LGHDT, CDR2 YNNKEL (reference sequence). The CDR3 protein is CASSATDRAFFLAGNTIYF. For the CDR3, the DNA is TGTGCCAGCAGTGCTACCGACAGGGCTTTTTTCCTTGCTGGAAACACCATATATTTT.

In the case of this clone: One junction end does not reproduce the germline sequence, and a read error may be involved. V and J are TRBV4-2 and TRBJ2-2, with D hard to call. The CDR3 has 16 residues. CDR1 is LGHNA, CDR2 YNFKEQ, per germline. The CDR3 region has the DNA TGTGCCAGCAGCCAAGATCTGGTCAGTCCCACCTGGGAGCTGTTTTTT. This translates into CASSQDLVSPTWELFF.

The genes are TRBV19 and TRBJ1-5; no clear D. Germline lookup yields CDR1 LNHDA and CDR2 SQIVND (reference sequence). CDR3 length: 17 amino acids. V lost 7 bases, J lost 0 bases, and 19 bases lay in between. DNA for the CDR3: TGTGCCAGTATGGTCCCAGGAGGGCGGCATAGCAATCAGCCCCAGCATTTT. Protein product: CASMVPGGRHSNQPQHF.

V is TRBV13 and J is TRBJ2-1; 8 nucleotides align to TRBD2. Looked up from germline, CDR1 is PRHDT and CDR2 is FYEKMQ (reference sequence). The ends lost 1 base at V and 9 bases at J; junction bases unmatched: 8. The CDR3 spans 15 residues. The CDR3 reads CASSLDRGGGTEQFF. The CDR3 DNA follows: TGTGCCAGCAGCTTAGACCGGGGGGGAGGCACTGAGCAGTTCTTC.

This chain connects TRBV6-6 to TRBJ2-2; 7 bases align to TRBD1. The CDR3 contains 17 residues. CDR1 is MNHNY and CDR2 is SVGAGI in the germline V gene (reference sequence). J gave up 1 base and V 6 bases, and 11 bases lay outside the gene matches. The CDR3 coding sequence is TGTGCCAGCAGACGACCCGAGACAGGGAAGAACACCGGGGAGCTGTTTTTT. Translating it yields CASRRPETGKNTGELFF.

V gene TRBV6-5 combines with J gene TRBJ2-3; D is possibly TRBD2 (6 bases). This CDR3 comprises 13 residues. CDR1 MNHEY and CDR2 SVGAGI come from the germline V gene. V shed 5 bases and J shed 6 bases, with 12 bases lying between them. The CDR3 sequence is CASSLAPADTQYF. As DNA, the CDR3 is TGTGCCAGCAGTCTAGCGCCTGCGGATACGCAGTATTTT.

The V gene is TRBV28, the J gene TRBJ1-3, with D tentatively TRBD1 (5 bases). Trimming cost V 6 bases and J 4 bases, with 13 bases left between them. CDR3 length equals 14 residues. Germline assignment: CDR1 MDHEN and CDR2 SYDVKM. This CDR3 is CASSGTPPGNTIYF. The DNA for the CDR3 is TGTGCCAGCAGCGGGACTCCGCCCGGAAACACCATATATTTT. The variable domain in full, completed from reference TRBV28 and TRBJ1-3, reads DVKVTQSSRYLVKRTGEKVFLECVQDMDHENMFWYRQDPGLGLRLIYFSYDVKMKEKGDIPEGYSVSREKKERFSLILESASTNQTSMYLCASSGTPPGNTIYFGEGSWLTVV.

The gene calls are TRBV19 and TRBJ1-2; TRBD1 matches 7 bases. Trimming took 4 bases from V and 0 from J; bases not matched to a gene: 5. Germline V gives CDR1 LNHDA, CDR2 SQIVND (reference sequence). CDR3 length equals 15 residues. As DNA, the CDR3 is TGTGCCAGTAGTACGGGGACAGATACTAACTATGGCTACACCTTC. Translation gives CASSTGTDTNYGYTF.

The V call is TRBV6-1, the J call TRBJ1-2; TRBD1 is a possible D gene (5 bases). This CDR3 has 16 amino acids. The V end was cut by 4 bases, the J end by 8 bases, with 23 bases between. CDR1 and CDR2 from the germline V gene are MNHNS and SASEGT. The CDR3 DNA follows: TGTGCCAGCAGTGCGAATATGGAGTTTAGGGGCAGCGGCTACACCTTC. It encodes CASSANMEFRGSGYTF.

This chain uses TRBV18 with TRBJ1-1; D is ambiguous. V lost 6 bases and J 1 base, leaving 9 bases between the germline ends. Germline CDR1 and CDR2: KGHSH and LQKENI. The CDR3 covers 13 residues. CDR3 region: CASSQDWNTEAFF. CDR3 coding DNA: TGTGCCAGCTCTCAAGACTGGAACACTGAAGCTTTCTTT. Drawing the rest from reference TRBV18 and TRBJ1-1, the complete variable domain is NAGVMQNPRHLVRRRGQEARLRCSPMKGHSHVYWYRQLPEEGLKFMVYLQKENIIDESGMPKERFSAEFPKEGPSILRIQQVVRGDSAAYFCASSQDWNTEAFFGQGTRLTVV.

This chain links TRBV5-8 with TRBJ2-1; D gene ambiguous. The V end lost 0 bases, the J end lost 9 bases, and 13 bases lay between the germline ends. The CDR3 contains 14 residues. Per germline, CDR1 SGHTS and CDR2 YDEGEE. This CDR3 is CASSLGPLGSEQFF. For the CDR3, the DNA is TGTGCCAGCAGCTTGGGGCCCCTAGGATCTGAGCAGTTCTTC.

CDR3 nucleotide sequence: TGTGCCAGCAGTTTTTCCCTCTTCGTCGGCAGGGAGGGATCACCCCTCCACTTT. This codes for CASSFSLFVGREGSPLHF. The chain employs TRBV28 and TRBJ1-6; perhaps TRBD1 as D (5 bases). Trimming cost V 3 bases and J 10 bases, with 25 bases left between them. Germline CDR1 reads MDHEN; CDR2 reads SYDVKM. The CDR3 has 18 amino acids.

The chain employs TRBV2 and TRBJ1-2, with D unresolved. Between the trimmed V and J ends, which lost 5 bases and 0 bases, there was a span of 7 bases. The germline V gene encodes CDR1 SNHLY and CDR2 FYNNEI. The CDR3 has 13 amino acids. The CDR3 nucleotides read TGTGCCAGCAGTTTCAAGCCTAACTATGGCTACACCTTC. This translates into CASSFKPNYGYTF.

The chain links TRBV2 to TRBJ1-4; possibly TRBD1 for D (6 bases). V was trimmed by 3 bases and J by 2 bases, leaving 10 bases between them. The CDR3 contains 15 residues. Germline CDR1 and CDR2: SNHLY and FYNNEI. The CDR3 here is CASSDRGGTNEKLFF. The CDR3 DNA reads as TGTGCCAGCAGTGATAGGGGGGGCACTAATGAAAAACTGTTTTTT.

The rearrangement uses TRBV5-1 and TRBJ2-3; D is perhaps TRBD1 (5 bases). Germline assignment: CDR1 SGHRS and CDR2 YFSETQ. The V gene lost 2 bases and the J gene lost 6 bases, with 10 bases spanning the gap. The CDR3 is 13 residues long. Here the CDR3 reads CASSLQEADTQYF. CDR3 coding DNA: TGCGCCAGCAGCTTACAGGAAGCGGATACGCAGTATTTT.

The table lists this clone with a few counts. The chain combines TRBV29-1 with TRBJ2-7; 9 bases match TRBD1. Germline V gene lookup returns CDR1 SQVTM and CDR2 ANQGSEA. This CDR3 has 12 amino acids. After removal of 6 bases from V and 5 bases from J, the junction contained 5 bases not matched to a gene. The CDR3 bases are TGCAGCGTCCTATACAGGGGGCACGAGCAGTACTTC. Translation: CSVLYRGHEQYF.

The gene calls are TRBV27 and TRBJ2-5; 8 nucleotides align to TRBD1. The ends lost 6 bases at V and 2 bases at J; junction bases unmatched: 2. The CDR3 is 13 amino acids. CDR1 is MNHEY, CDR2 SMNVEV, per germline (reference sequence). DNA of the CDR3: TGTGCCAGCAGCAGGGACAGGCAAGAGACCCAGTACTTC. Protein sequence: CASSRDRQETQYF.

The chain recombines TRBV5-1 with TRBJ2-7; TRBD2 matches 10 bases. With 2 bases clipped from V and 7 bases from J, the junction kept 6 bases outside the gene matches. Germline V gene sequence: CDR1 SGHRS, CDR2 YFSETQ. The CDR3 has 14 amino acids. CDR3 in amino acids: CASSFGLAGEEQYF. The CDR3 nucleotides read TGCGCCAGCAGCTTCGGGCTAGCGGGGGAAGAGCAGTACTTC.

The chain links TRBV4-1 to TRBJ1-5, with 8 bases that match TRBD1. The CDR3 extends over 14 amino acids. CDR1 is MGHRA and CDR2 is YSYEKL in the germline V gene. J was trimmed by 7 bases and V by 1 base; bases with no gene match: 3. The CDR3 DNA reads TGCGCCAGCAGCCAAGGGGCAGGGGGCCAGCCCCAGCATTTT. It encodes CASSQGAGGQPQHF.